This TCR beta chain comes out of a study of siplizumab effects on memory and regulatory T cells (dated by TCRdb to about 2019). In terms of the full investigation: The effect of the anti-CD2 antibody siplizumab on alloreactive T-cell subsets was examined in allogeneic mixed lymphocyte reactions constructed from human PBMCs. What the research found in general, with its limitations: Greater diversity appeared to be present in unstimulated naive T cells than in memory T cells, and a substantial contribution to the alloresponse seemed to be made by naive cells. The suppressive function of proliferating Tregs from siplizumab cultures was not functionally confirmed. Siplizumab significantly reduced the cumulative frequency of alloreactive sequences traceable to unstimulated CD4+ memory T cells. For roughly 75-97% of proliferating CD4+ or CD8+ clones, no naive or memory phenotype could be assigned. Because sequences at frequencies below about 10^-5 were poorly captured, only a minor fraction of alloreactive clones could be mapped back to unstimulated subsets. Among mappable alloreactive CD4+ clones, an average Treg-derived fraction of about 70% was observed with siplizumab, compared with around 28% in control reactions.

The CDR3 sequence holds 15 residues, the cysteine and phenylalanine included. The CDR3 DNA has 45 bases and is translated from base 1. Library preparation was by the immunoSEQ multiplex PCR assay. Around 94,000 TCR templates per sample were assayed on the deep sequencing platform. Genomic DNA extracted from sorted T cells was used for TCRbeta CDR3 sequencing. The study's processing was this. Clonal analysis of TCRbeta CDR3 data was done in the R programming language. Comparing unstimulated samples against CFSE-low samples taken after the reaction was how alloreactive CD4+ and CD8+ clones were defined. Alloreactive CD4+ clones were assigned to regulatory or non-regulatory origin by matching sequences to sorted unstimulated Treg and non-Treg repertoires. Here the immuneACCESS table is served through TCRdb, limited to in-frame sequences with V and J called. Missing clones are a known gap in these copies; in checked studies unresolved V genes cover under half, and the rest lacks a known reason. That table gives V, J and clone size, and the DNA gave D and trimming. Present in this sample are 100,000 or so clones, around 95% of which were seen just once. Approximately 0.58% of the sample is taken by the ten largest.

On this clone itself: No cognate antigen has been identified for it. Base qualities are not provided; no much larger clone lies one nucleotide away.

Sorted unstimulated T cells and proliferating T cells recovered from mixed lymphocyte reactions were subjected to TCRbeta CDR3 sequencing. Fresh whole blood from more than 9 HLA-typed healthy donors served as the source for isolating PBMCs. To map where alloreactive clones came from, CD4+ regulatory T cells in the unstimulated state were FACS-sorted. The receptor comes from a human donor in good health. The sequenced material came from Tregs sorted from blood. Rearrangement joined TRBV21-1 to TRBJ1-1; TRBD1 is the table's D call and was not checked against the DNA. TRBV21-1 is described as a pseudogene. The DNA reads as follows: TGTGCCAGCATCGAAGCACAGGGCGTGAACACTGAAGCTTTCTTT. This yields the protein CASIEAQGVNTEAFF.